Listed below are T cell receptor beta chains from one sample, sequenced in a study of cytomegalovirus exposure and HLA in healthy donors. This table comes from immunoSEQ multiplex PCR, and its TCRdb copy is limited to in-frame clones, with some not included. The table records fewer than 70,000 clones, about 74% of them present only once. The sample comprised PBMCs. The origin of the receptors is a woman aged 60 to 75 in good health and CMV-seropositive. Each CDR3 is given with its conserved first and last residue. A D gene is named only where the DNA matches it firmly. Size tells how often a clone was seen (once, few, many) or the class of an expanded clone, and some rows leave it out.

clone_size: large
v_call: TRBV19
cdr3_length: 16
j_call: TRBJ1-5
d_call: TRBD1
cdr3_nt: TGTGCCAGTAGTATAGATTGGACAGGGTACTTGCAGCCCCAGCATTTT
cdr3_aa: CASSIDWTGYLQPQHF

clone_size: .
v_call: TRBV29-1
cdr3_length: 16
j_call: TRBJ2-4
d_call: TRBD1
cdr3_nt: TGCAGCGCCCAAGGGTTGGGACAGATGGATAGGGACATTCAGTACTTC
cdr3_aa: CSAQGLGQMDRDIQYF

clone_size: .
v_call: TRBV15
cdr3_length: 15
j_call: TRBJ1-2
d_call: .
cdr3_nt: TGTGCCACCAGCAGAGATCGGTCGTACAACTATGGCTACACCTTC
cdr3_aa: CATSRDRSYNYGYTF

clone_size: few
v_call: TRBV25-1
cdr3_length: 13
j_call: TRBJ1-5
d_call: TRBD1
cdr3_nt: TGTGCCAGCAGCGGGACAGAGAATCAGCCCCAGCATTTT
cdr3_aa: CASSGTENQPQHF

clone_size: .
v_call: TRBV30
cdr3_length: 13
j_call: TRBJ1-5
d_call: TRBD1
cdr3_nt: TGTGCCTGGAGTTTGACAGGGGATCAGCCCCAGCATTTT
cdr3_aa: CAWSLTGDQPQHF

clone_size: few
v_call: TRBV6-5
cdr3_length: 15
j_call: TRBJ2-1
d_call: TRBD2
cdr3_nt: TGTGCCAGCACGCCAATAGCGGGAGGGCCAGAGGAGCAGTTCTTC
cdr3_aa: CASTPIAGGPEEQFF

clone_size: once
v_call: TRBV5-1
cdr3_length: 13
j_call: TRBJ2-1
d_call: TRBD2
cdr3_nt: TGCGCCAGCAGCTTGGGGACTAGCGGTGAGCAGTTCTTC
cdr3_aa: CASSLGTSGEQFF

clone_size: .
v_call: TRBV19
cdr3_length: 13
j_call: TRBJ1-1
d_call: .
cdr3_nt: TGTGCCAGTAGAATGACGCTAACAGCTGAAGCTTTCTTT
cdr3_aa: CASRMTLTAEAFF

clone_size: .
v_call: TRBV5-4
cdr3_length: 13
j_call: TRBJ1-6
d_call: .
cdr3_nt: TGTGCCAGCACCGAGGACATAAATTCACCCCTCCACTTT
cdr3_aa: CASTEDINSPLHF

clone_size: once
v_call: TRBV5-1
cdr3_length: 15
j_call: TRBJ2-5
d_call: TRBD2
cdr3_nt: TGCGCCAGCAGCTTAACTAGCGGGATGAGAGAGACCCAGTACTTC
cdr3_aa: CASSLTSGMRETQYF

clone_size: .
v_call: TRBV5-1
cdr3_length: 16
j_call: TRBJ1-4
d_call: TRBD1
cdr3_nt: TGCGCCAGCAGCTTGGGAACAGGGGTAACTAATGAAAAACTGTTTTTT
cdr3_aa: CASSLGTGVTNEKLFF

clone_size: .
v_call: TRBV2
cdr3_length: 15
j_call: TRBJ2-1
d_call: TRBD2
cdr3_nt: TGTGCCAGCAGTATCGGACTAGCGGGAATGAATGAGCAGTTCTTC
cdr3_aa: CASSIGLAGMNEQFF

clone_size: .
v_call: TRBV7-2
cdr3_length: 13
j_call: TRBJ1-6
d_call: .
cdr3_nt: TGTGCCAGCAGCTTAGGCGGGAGTTCACCCCTCCACTTT
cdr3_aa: CASSLGGSSPLHF

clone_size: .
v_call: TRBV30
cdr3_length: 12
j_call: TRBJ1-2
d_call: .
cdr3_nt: TGTGCCTGGGTCGCCAGGGTCTATGGCTACACCTTC
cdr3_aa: CAWVARVYGYTF

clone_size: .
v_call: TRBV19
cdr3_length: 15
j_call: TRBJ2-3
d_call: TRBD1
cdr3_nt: TGTGCCAGTAGTATACTGGGACAGTTTACAGATACGCAGTATTTT
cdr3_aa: CASSILGQFTDTQYF

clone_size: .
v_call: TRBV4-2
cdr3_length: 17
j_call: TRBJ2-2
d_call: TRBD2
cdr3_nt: TGTGCCAGCAGCAAACCGGGACTAGCGGGGACCACCGGGGAGCTGTTTTTT
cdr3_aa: CASSKPGLAGTTGELFF

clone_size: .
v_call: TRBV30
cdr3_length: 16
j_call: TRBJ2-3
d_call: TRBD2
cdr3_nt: TGTGCCTGGAGTCTAGCGGGGAGAACTAGCACAGATACGCAGTATTTT
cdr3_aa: CAWSLAGRTSTDTQYF

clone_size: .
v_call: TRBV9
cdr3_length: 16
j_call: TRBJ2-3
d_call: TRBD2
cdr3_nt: TGTGCCAGCAGCGCGGAAGCGGGGGCGACGACAGATACGCAGTATTTT
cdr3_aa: CASSAEAGATTDTQYF

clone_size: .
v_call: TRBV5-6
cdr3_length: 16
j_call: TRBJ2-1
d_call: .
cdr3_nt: TGTGCCAGCAGCCGTTTCCGGGGGACCTCCTACAATGAGCAGTTCTTC
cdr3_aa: CASSRFRGTSYNEQFF

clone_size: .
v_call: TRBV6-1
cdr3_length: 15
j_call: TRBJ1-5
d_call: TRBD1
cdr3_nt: TGTGCCAGCAGTCTACAGGGGGCAGGCAATCAGCCCCAGCATTTT
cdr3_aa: CASSLQGAGNQPQHF

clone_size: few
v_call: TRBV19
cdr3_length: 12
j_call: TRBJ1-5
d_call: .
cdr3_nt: TGTGCCAGTAGTGCCAAAAGGGGGCCCCAGCATTTT
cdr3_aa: CASSAKRGPQHF

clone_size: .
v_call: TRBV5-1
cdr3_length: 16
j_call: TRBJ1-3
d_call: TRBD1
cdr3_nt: TGCGCCAGCAGCTCCGGGACAGGGAGCTCTGGAAACACCATATATTTT
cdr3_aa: CASSSGTGSSGNTIYF

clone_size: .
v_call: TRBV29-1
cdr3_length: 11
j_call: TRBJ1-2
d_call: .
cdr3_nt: TGCAGCGTTTTGCGGGCTGTTGGCTACACCTTC
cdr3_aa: CSVLRAVGYTF

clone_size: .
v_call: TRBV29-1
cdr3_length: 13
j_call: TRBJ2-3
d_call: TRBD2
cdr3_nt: TGCAGCGTTGAATTGCGACTAGCGGGGTTTAAGTATTTT
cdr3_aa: CSVELRLAGFKYF

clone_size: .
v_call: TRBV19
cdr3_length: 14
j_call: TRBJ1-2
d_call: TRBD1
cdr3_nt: TGTGCCAGTAGTATCACAGGGGGCGCGAAAGGCTACACCTTC
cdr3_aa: CASSITGGAKGYTF

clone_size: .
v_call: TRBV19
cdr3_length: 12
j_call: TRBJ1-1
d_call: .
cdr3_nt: TGTGCCAGTAGCCGGGGGTCCACTGAAGCTTTCTTT
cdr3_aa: CASSRGSTEAFF

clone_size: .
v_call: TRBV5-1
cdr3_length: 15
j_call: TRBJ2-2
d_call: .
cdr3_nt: TGCGCCAGCAGCTTACAGACAGCAAACACCGGGGAGCTGTTTTTT
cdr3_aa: CASSLQTANTGELFF

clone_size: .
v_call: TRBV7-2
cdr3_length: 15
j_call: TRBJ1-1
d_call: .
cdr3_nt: TGTGCCAGCAGCTTAAAGCCCGGTTCAATCACTGAAGCTTTCTTT
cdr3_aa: CASSLKPGSITEAFF

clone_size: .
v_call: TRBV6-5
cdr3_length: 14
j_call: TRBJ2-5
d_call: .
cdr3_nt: TGTGCCAGCGGGCAGCGGACGACCCAAGAGACCCAGTACTTC
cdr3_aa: CASGQRTTQETQYF

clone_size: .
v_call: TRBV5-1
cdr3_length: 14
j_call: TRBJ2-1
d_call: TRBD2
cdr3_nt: TGCGCCAGCAGCCATACGACTAGCGAGACTGAGCAGTTCTTC
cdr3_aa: CASSHTTSETEQFF

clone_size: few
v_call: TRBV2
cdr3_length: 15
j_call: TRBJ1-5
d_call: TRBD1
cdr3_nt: TGTGCCAGCAGTGAAGACAGGGGTAGCAATCAGCCCCAGCATTTT
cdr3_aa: CASSEDRGSNQPQHF

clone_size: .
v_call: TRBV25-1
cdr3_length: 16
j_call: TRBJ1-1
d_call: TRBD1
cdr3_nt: TGTGCCAGCAGTGCTTATCCTCAGGGGGCGGACACTGAAGCTTTCTTT
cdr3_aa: CASSAYPQGADTEAFF

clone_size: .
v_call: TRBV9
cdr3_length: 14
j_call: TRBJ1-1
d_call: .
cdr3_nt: TGTGCCAGCAGCACCACAGGGAATACCGATGAAGCTTTCTTT
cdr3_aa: CASSTTGNTDEAFF

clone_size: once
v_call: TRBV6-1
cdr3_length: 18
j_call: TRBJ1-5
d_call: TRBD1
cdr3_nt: TGTGCCAGCAGTGAATCCACCTGGGACAGGGAATACAATCAGCCCCAGCATTTT
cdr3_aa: CASSESTWDREYNQPQHF

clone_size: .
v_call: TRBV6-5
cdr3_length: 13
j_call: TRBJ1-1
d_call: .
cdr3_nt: TGTGCCAGCAGTGTGGACAAGAACACTGAAGCTTTCTTT
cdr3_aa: CASSVDKNTEAFF

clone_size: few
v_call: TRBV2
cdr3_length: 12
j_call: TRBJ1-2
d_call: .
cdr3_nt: TGTGCCAGCAGTAGCCTCTCCTATGGCTACACCTTC
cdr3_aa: CASSSLSYGYTF

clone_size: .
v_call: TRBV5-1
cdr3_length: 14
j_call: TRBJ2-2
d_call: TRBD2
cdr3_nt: TGCGCCAGCAGCTTTAGCGGGGGTTCCGGGGAGCTGTTTTTT
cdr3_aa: CASSFSGGSGELFF